The 31 T cell receptor beta chains below were found in one sample sequenced in a study of T cells in Graves' hyperthyroidism and ophthalmopathy. From RNA transcripts, TCR beta CDR3 regions were amplified. A first-round RT-PCR of the TCR CDR3 used the HTBI primer set. Via MiXCR, TCRdb re-called the multiplex PCR reads, giving one row per CDR3 protein. This table holds around 700,000 distinct CDR3 sequences, around 20% found once. Sequences were obtained from blood. The receptors originated from a woman aged 50 to 60 with Graves' hyperthyroidism that later progressed to Graves' ophthalmopathy.

V gene TRBV2 combines with J gene TRBJ2-3; the match to TRBD2 covers 7 bases. This CDR3 region has 14 residues. Looked up from germline, CDR1 is SNHLY and CDR2 is FYNNEI. V shed 11 bases and J 2 bases; nucleotides not matched to a gene: 10. CDR3 amino acids: CACRSSGNTDTQYF. The CDR3, as DNA: TGTGCCTGCCGATCTAGCGGAAACACAGATACGCAGTATTTT.

This clonotype appeared many times. J is TRBJ1-1 and V is TRBV3-1; D is undetermined. The V end was cut by 1 base, the J end by 3 bases, with 9 bases between. Germline CDR1 LGHDT, CDR2 YNNKEL (reference sequence). This CDR3 has 14 residues. The CDR3 loop is CASSQGPQYTEAFF. CDR3 bases: TGTGCCAGCAGCCAAGGGCCCCAGTACACTGAAGCTTTCTTT.

In its sample, this clonotype was seen a few times. The gene calls are TRBV15 and TRBJ2-7; D is perhaps TRBD1 (5 bases). This CDR3 has 16 residues. CDR1 and CDR2 (germline): LNHNV, YYDKDF (reference sequence). Trimming stripped 0 bases from V and 4 bases from J, with 16 bases between. The CDR3 sequence is CATSRDQGNGPYEQYF. The CDR3 DNA reads as TGTGCCACCAGCAGAGACCAGGGTAATGGACCATACGAGCAGTACTTC. The full variable domain, completed using reference TRBV15 and TRBJ2-7, is DAMVIQNPRYQVTQFGKPVTLSCSQTLNHNVMYWYQQKSSQAPKLLFHYYDKDFNNEADTPDNFQSRRPNTSFCFLDIRSPGLGDTAMYLCATSRDQGNGPYEQYFGPGTRLTVT.

This clonotype was counted only a few times. CDR3 nucleotides: TGCAGTGCTAGTACTGGACTAGCGGGGATCACAGATACGCAGTATTTT. It encodes CSASTGLAGITDTQYF. The chain recombines TRBV20-1 with TRBJ2-3, with 12 nucleotides matching TRBD2. Trimming removed 3 bases from V and 2 bases from J; junction bases left unmatched: 6. The length of the CDR3 is 16 residues. Germline CDR1 and CDR2: DFQATT and SNEGSKA (reference sequence).

This clonotype has a count of ten or more. The chain has TRBV3-1 and TRBJ1-1; no firm D call. There are 15 residues in the CDR3. Germline CDR1 reads LGHDT; CDR2 reads YNNKEL (reference sequence). Between the trimmed V and J ends, which lost 0 bases and 4 bases, there was a span of 12 bases. CDR3 sequence (DNA): TGTGCCAGCAGCCAAGATCCGGGTTTGGGCACTGAAGCTTTCTTT. The encoded protein is CASSQDPGLGTEAFF. Using reference TRBV3-1 and TRBJ1-1 for the parts outside the CDR3, the full variable domain is DTAVSQTPKYLVTQMGNDKSIKCEQNLGHDTMYWYKQDSKKFLKIMFSYNNKELIINETVPNRFSPKSPDKAHLNLHINSLELGDSAVYFCASSQDPGLGTEAFFGQGTRLTVV.

This clonotype was seen only a few times. The chain recombines TRBV20-1 with TRBJ1-2; 7 positions agree with TRBD1. From germline, CDR1 is DFQATT and CDR2 SNEGSKA (reference sequence). The CDR3 is 14 amino acids. V trimming: 3 bases; J trimming: 5 bases; junction bases outside the gene matches: 9. CDR3 nucleotide sequence: TGCAGTGCTAGCCTCCGGTACAGGGGTTATGGCTACACCTTC. Encoded protein: CSASLRYRGYGYTF.

The chain has TRBV29-1 and TRBJ1-1; TRBD1 agrees at 8 bases. The V segment lost 3 bases and the J segment 6 bases; nucleotides outside the gene matches: 15. Germline assignment: CDR1 SQVTM and CDR2 ANQGSEA. The CDR3 extends over 16 amino acids. CDR3 protein: CSVDPGGAKKVAEAFF. The CDR3 bases are TGCAGCGTTGACCCAGGGGGCGCAAAGAAAGTCGCTGAAGCTTTCTTT.

This clonotype came up a few times. The chain has TRBV5-4 and TRBJ2-3; perhaps TRBD1 as D (8 bases). From germline, CDR1 is SGHNT and CDR2 YYREEE (reference sequence). Trimming took off 3 bases at V and 6 bases at J, with 17 bases between the two ends. The CDR3 runs 15 residues. The CDR3 spells CASSWNTGGVDTQYF. CDR3 nucleotides: TGTGCCAGCAGCTGGAACACAGGGGGGGTTGATACGCAGTATTTT.

Points on this clonotype: Given a much more abundant clone one base away, this may be a read error. The rearrangement joins TRBV20-1 to TRBJ2-5; tentatively, D is TRBD1 or TRBD2 (6 bases each). This CDR3 region has 16 residues. Trimming took off 5 bases at V and 3 bases at J, with 22 bases between the two ends. Germline assignment: CDR1 DFQATT and CDR2 SNEGSKA (reference sequence). This CDR3 is CSAGGPGARLEETQYF. The CDR3 bases are TGCAGTGCTGGAGGGCCGGGGGCTCGCTTGGAAGAGACCCAGTACTTC.

In this sample, this clonotype turned up a few times. This chain uses TRBV27 with TRBJ2-7; 9 bases align to TRBD1. V lost 5 bases and J lost 3; bases outside the gene matches: 8. Germline V lookup: CDR1 MNHEY, CDR2 SMNVEV (reference sequence). The CDR3 length is 15 residues. The CDR3 region has the DNA TGTGCCAGCAGTCGCCGGGACAGGGTGAACTACGAGCAGTACTTC. Its translation: CASSRRDRVNYEQYF.

The chain uses TRBV12-3 or TRBV12-4 and TRBJ2-2; D call uncertain. V was trimmed by 5 bases and J by 4 bases, leaving 17 bases between them. This CDR3 has 16 amino acids. CDR3 protein: CASSPAQLAATGELFF. The CDR3, as DNA: TGTGCCAGCAGTCCCGCCCAACTGGCTGCCACCGGGGAGCTGTTTTTT.

This CDR3 is CATSRDRGAGELFF. The CDR3, as DNA: TGTGCCACCAGCAGAGATCGGGGGGCCGGGGAGCTGTTTTTT. The gene calls are TRBV15 and TRBJ2-2; 7 nucleotides align to TRBD2. This CDR3 is built from 14 residues. V trimming: 0 bases; J trimming: 6 bases; junction bases outside the gene matches: 1. Germline values: CDR1 LNHNV, CDR2 YYDKDF (reference sequence).

This clonotype was counted between two and nine times. CDR3 region: CASSASVRRTDTQYF. The CDR3 bases are TGTGCCAGCAGTGCTAGCGTCCGGAGGACAGATACGCAGTATTTT. The chain is built from TRBV27 and TRBJ2-3, with D possibly being TRBD2 (6 bases). Trimming pared 5 bases from V and 3 bases from J, leaving 15 bases between. The V gene's germline CDR1 is MNHEY and CDR2 SMNVEV (reference sequence). The CDR3 length is 15 residues.

This clonotype was seen many times. The rearrangement uses TRBV5-1 and TRBJ2-1, with D uncertain. Germline V gene data show CDR1 as SGHRS and CDR2 as YFSETQ. Trimming removed 4 bases at V and 0 bases at J, with 8 bases between. The CDR3 is 14 residues long. The CDR3 DNA reads as TGCGCCAGCAGCGAGTTTTACTCCTACAATGAGCAGTTCTTC. It encodes CASSEFYSYNEQFF.

This clonotype has a handful of counts. CDR3: CAISLSGTGVDEQYF. In DNA form, the CDR3 reads TGTGCCATCAGTCTATCCGGGACAGGGGTGGACGAGCAGTACTTC. V usage is TRBV10-3 and J usage is TRBJ2-7, with 10 bases aligning to TRBD1. The CDR3 sequence is 15 residues long. J was trimmed by 5 bases and V by 5 bases; bases with no gene match: 9. Germline CDR1 ENHRY, CDR2 SYGVKD.

This clonotype was counted at least ten times. The chain recombines TRBV11-2 with TRBJ1-2; 7 bases fit TRBD1. The CDR3 runs 16 residues. Germline assignment: CDR1 SGHAT and CDR2 FQNNGV. Unmatched junction bases numbered 14, after V lost 5 bases and J lost 5 bases. The CDR3 region has the DNA TGTGCCAGCAGCCGACAGGGAAACGGACGGCGTTATGGCTACACCTTC. It translates to CASSRQGNGRRYGYTF.

The rearrangement joins TRBV20-1 to TRBJ2-7, with D possibly TRBD2 on 7 matching bases. The CDR3 consists of 11 residues. The germline V and J ends were trimmed by 3 bases and 10 bases, with 13 bases remaining between them. Germline CDR1 and CDR2: DFQATT and SNEGSKA (reference sequence). The CDR3 is CSARRGGDQYF. The CDR3 DNA reads TGCAGTGCTAGGAGGGGGGGAGACCAGTACTTC.

This chain links TRBV7-9 with TRBJ2-4; D gene unclear. The CDR3 sequence is 15 residues long. Germline V gene lookup returns CDR1 SEHNR and CDR2 FQNEAQ (reference sequence). Trimming stripped 5 bases from V and 7 bases from J, with 18 bases between. The CDR3 reads CASSPRTSATNIQYF. CDR3 DNA sequence: TGTGCCAGCAGCCCCAGGACCAGCGCTACCAACATTCAGTACTTC. Supplemented by reference TRBV7-9 and TRBJ2-4, the full variable domain reads DTGVSQNPRHKITKRGQNVTFRCDPISEHNRLYWYRQTLGQGPEFLTYFQNEAQLEKSRLLSDRFSAERPKGSFSTLEIQRTEQGDSAMYLCASSPRTSATNIQYFGAGTRLSVL.

This clonotype was recorded at least ten times. The chain combines TRBV2 with TRBJ1-3; unclear D gene. V was cut by 4 bases and J by 0 bases, with 10 bases left in between. CDR1 is SNHLY, CDR2 FYNNEI, per germline. The CDR3 has 15 residues. DNA of the CDR3: TGTGCCAGCAGTGTGCACGGAACCTCTGGAAACACCATATATTTT. Amino acids: CASSVHGTSGNTIYF.

Ten or more counts support this clonotype. The chain carries TRBV7-2 and TRBJ1-1; D not resolved. The germline CDR1 and CDR2 sequences are SGHTA and FQGNSA. This CDR3 is built from 14 residues. The V gene lost 2 bases and the J gene lost 4 bases, with 11 bases spanning the gap. CDR3 region: CASSLRRFGTEAFF. In nucleotides, the CDR3 is TGTGCCAGCAGCTTAAGGAGGTTTGGCACTGAAGCTTTCTTT.

The chain links TRBV3-1 to TRBJ2-2; D possibly corresponds to TRBD1 (6 bases). This CDR3 has 15 residues. The germline CDR1 and CDR2 sequences are LGHDT and YNNKEL (reference sequence). Trimming left V 5 bases short and J 5 bases short, with 15 bases between. Here the CDR3 reads CASSAVHRETGELFF. The CDR3 nucleotides are TGTGCCAGCAGCGCGGTGCACAGGGAGACCGGGGAGCTGTTTTTT.

This chain joins TRBV7-9 and TRBJ1-2, with D perhaps TRBD1 (6 bases). V dropped 1 base and J dropped 1 base, with 13 bases sitting between them. From germline, CDR1 is SEHNR and CDR2 FQNEAQ (reference sequence). The CDR3 has 16 amino acids. CDR3 sequence: CASSLVSPGDNYGYTF. CDR3 DNA sequence: TGTGCCAGCAGCTTAGTCTCGCCAGGGGATAACTATGGCTACACCTTC. Full variable domain (outside the CDR3, taken from reference TRBV7-9 and TRBJ1-2): DTGVSQNPRHKITKRGQNVTFRCDPISEHNRLYWYRQTLGQGPEFLTYFQNEAQLEKSRLLSDRFSAERPKGSFSTLEIQRTEQGDSAMYLCASSLVSPGDNYGYTFGSGTRLTVV.

This clonotype was seen at least ten times. A read error may account for a junction end that differs from germline. The chain uses TRBV5-1 and TRBJ2-3; D remains unclear. CDR1 and CDR2 from the germline V gene are SGHRS and YFSETQ. The CDR3 sequence is 11 residues long. The CDR3 here is CASSLGDTQYF. For the CDR3, the DNA is TGTGCCAGCAGCTTAGGAGATACGCAGTATTTT.

This clonotype was detected ten times or more. This chain connects TRBV18 to TRBJ2-1; no clear D gene. V lost 2 bases and J lost 3, with 17 bases in between. There are 17 residues in the CDR3. The germline CDR1 and CDR2 sequences are KGHSH and LQKENI. The DNA of the CDR3 is TGTGCCAGCTCACCAATGGTGGGAAGATTCGTCTACAATGAGCAGTTCTTC. This gives the protein CASSPMVGRFVYNEQFF.

This chain connects TRBV2 to TRBJ2-2; 12 nucleotides agree with TRBD2. After removal of 5 bases from V and 6 bases from J, the junction contained 10 bases not matched to a gene. The CDR3 spans 17 residues. CDR1 is SNHLY, CDR2 FYNNEI, per germline. The CDR3 protein is CASSFRRTSGTAGELFF. The CDR3, as DNA: TGTGCCAGCAGTTTCCGTAGGACTAGCGGGACGGCCGGGGAGCTGTTTTTT.

V and J are TRBV11-2 and TRBJ1-2; D ambiguous. Trimming left V 0 bases short and J 3 bases short, with 11 bases between. The germline CDR1 and CDR2 sequences are SGHAT and FQNNGV. The CDR3 is 15 amino acids. CDR3: CASSLDTAPYYGYTF. The CDR3 nucleotides are TGTGCCAGCAGCTTAGATACGGCCCCCTACTATGGCTACACCTTC. Based on the CDR3 plus reference TRBV11-2 and TRBJ1-2, the full variable domain is EAGVAQSPRYKIIEKRQSVAFWCNPISGHATLYWYQQILGQGPKLLIQFQNNGVVDDSQLPKDRFSAERLKGVDSTLKIQPAKLEDSAVYLCASSLDTAPYYGYTFGSGTRLTVV.

This clonotype was observed many times. This CDR3 reads CASSSRLAGGEQFF. CDR3 coding DNA: TGTGCCAGCAGCTCGCGACTAGCGGGGGGTGAGCAGTTCTTC. The V gene is TRBV11-3, the J gene TRBJ2-1; 13 nucleotides line up with TRBD2. Germline V lookup: CDR1 SGHNT, CDR2 YENEEA. J was trimmed by 9 bases and V by 4 bases; bases with no gene match: 3. The CDR3 sequence is 14 residues long. Using reference TRBV11-3 and TRBJ2-1 for the parts outside the CDR3, the full variable domain is EAGVVQSPRYKIIEKKQPVAFWCNPISGHNTLYWYLQNLGQGPELLIRYENEEAVDDSQLPKDRFSAERLKGVDSTLKIQPAELGDSAVYLCASSSRLAGGEQFFGPGTRLTVL.

This clonotype was picked up many times. This chain uses TRBV12-3 or TRBV12-4 with TRBJ2-3, with 10 positions matching TRBD2. Losses at the gene ends were 6 bases for V and 4 bases for J; bases not matched to a gene: 10. CDR3 length equals 16 residues. The CDR3 nucleotides read TGTGCCAGCAGAAGACGAGCGGGGGGGCAGGCAGATACGCAGTATTTT. This encodes CASRRRAGGQADTQYF.

This clonotype turned up a few times. The chain couples TRBV2 to TRBJ1-2, with D perhaps TRBD1 (5 bases). V gave up 0 bases and J gave up 4 bases, with 9 bases separating them. This CDR3 region has 14 residues. Germline-derived CDR1 and CDR2 are SNHLY and FYNNEI. This CDR3 reads CASSEARVSYGYTF. CDR3 DNA: TGTGCCAGCAGTGAAGCCAGGGTTTCCTATGGCTACACCTTC.

V and J are TRBV6-4 and TRBJ2-7; D perhaps matches TRBD1 (6 bases). Germline-derived CDR1 and CDR2 are MRHNA and SNTAGT. There are 19 residues in the CDR3. V shed 5 bases and J shed 2 bases, with 28 bases lying between them. The CDR3 spells CASSHTLGRTDSGTYEQYF. The CDR3 bases are TGTGCCAGCAGTCACACCCTTGGCCGGACAGACTCAGGGACCTACGAGCAGTACTTC.

This clonotype was detected many times. The V call is TRBV3-1, the J call TRBJ2-3; D tentatively reads TRBD1 or TRBD2 (5 bases each). V dropped 4 bases and J dropped 2 bases, with 16 bases sitting between them. The CDR3 runs to 16 residues. CDR1 is LGHDT and CDR2 is YNNKEL in the germline V gene (reference sequence). The CDR3 nucleotides read TGTGCCAGCAGCCGCCAGGGACCACTTAACACAGATACGCAGTATTTT. This encodes CASSRQGPLNTDTQYF.